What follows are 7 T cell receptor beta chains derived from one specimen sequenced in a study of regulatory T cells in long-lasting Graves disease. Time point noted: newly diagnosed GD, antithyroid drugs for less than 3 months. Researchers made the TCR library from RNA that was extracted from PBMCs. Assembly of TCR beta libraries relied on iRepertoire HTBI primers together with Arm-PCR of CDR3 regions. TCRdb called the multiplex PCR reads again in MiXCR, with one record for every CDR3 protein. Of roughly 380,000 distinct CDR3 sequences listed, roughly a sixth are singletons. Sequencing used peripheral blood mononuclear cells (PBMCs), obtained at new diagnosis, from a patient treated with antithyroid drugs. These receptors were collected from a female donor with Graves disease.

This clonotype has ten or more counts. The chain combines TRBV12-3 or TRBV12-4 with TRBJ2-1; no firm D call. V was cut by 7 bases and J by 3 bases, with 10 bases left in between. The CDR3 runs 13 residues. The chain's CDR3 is CASTPYNYNEQFF. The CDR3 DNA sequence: TGTGCCAGCACCCCCTACAACTACAATGAGCAGTTCTTC.

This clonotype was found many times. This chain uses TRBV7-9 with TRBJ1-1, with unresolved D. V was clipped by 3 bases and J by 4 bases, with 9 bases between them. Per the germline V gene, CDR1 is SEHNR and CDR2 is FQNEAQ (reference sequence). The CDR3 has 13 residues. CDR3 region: CASSFGQVTEAFF. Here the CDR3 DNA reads TGTGCCAGCAGCTTCGGCCAGGTCACTGAAGCTTTCTTT.

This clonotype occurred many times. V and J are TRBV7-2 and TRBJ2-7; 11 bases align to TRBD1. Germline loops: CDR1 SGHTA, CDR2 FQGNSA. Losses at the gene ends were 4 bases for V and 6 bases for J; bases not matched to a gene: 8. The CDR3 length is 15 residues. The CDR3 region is CASSSGTGGTPEQYF. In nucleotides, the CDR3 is TGTGCCAGCAGCTCCGGGACAGGGGGGACACCCGAGCAGTACTTC.

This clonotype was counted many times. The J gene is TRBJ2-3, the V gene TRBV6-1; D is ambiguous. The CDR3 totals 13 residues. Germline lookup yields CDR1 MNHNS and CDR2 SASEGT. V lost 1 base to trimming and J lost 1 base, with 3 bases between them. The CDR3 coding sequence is TGTGCCAGCAGTGAAGGCGGCACAGATACGCAGTATTTT. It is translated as CASSEGGTDTQYF.

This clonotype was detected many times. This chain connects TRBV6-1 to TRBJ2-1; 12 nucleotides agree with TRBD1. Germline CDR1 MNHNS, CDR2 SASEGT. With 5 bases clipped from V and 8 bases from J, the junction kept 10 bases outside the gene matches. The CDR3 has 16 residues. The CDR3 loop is CASSPGTGGADYEQFF. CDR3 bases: TGTGCCAGCAGTCCGGGGACAGGGGGCGCTGACTATGAGCAGTTCTTC.

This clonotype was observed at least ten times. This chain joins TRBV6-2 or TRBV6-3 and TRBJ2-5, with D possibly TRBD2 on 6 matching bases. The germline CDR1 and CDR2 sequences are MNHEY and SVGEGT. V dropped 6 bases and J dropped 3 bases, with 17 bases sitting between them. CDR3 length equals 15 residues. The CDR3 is CASRDGTVAEETQYF. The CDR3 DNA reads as TGTGCCAGCAGAGACGGGACTGTAGCTGAAGAGACCCAGTACTTC.

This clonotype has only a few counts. The CDR3 region has the DNA TGTGCCATCAGTGCGGGACAGGAATACAATGAGCAGTTCTTC. Translating gives CAISAGQEYNEQFF. The genes are TRBV10-3 and TRBJ2-1; 8 bases match TRBD1. V lost 4 bases to trimming and J lost 4 bases; unmatched junction nucleotides: 3. CDR1 and CDR2 from the germline V gene are ENHRY and SYGVKD. The CDR3 sequence is 14 residues long.